These 5 T cell receptor beta chains came from one sample sequenced in a study of blood T cell repertoires in COVID-19. The protocol was immunoSEQ multiplex PCR, while the TCRdb copy is restricted to in-frame clones and leaves out a portion. Of fewer than 200,000 clones listed, around 80% are singletons. Material: PBMCs or T cells enriched from blood (not recorded which). Receptor source: a man in his fifties who had recovered from COVID-19.

The chain is built from TRBV10-3 and TRBJ2-5; a weak D match, TRBD2 (6 bases). V was pared by 5 bases and J by 1 base, with 8 bases between. This CDR3 has 13 amino acids. Germline-derived CDR1 and CDR2 are ENHRY and SYGVKD. CDR3 DNA sequence: TGTGCCATCAGTTCGACTAGCCAAGAGACCCAGTACTTC. Translated: CAISSTSQETQYF.

V usage is TRBV7-2 and J usage is TRBJ2-7, with 9 bases identical to TRBD2. Germline V lookup: CDR1 SGHTA, CDR2 FQGNSA. Trimming took 1 base from V and 10 from J; bases not matched to a gene: 8. The CDR3 has 14 residues. CDR3 amino acids: CASSLGASGVSQYF. In DNA form, the CDR3 reads TGTGCCAGCAGCTTAGGCGCTAGCGGGGTCAGTCAGTACTTC.

This clone occurred a few times. The genes are TRBV2 and TRBJ1-2; the match to TRBD1 covers 9 bases. The V gene's germline CDR1 is SNHLY and CDR2 FYNNEI. J gave up 4 bases and V 10 bases, and 10 bases lay outside the gene matches. The CDR3 has 14 residues. The CDR3 bases are TGTGCCACCACCACAGGGGGCTTTGGCTATGGCTACACCTTC. Translating it yields CATTTGGFGYGYTF. Full variable domain (rest looked up from reference TRBV2 and TRBJ1-2): EPEVTQTPSHQVTQMGQEVILRCVPISNHLYFYWYRQILGQKVEFLVSFYNNEISEKSEIFDDQFSVERPDGSNFTLKIRSTKLEDSAMYFCATTTGGFGYGYTFGSGTRLTVV.

V is TRBV7-9 and J is TRBJ2-3; possibly TRBD2 for D (6 bases). Germline CDR1 and CDR2: SEHNR and FQNEAQ (reference sequence). V lost 4 bases and J lost 0, with 8 bases in between. The CDR3 runs 14 residues. The CDR3 reads CASSSGLSTDTQYF. CDR3 nucleotide sequence: TGTGCCAGCAGCTCGGGACTCAGCACAGATACGCAGTATTTT.

The chain recombines TRBV14 with TRBJ1-6, with a possible D match to TRBD1 (5 bases). The V end lost 2 bases, the J end lost 7 bases, and 9 bases lay between the germline ends. The CDR3 totals 14 residues. Germline CDR1 SGHDN, CDR2 FVKESK. For the CDR3, the DNA is TGTGCCAGCAGCCAACGCCAGGGAAATTCACCCCTCCACTTT. This gives the protein CASSQRQGNSPLHF. Full variable domain (outside the CDR3, taken from reference TRBV14 and TRBJ1-6): EAGVTQFPSHSVIEKGQTVTLRCDPISGHDNLYWYRRVMGKEIKFLLHFVKESKQDESGMPNNRFLAERTGGTYSTLKVQPAELEDSGVYFCASSQRQGNSPLHFGNGTRLTVT.